The 9 T cell receptor beta chains below come from one sample, sequenced in a study of regulatory T cells in long-lasting Graves disease. Relying on iRepertoire HTBI primers and Arm-PCR of CDR3 regions, the team built TCR beta libraries. TCRdb reanalysed the multiplex PCR reads using MiXCR and keeps one entry per CDR3 protein. The data show about 350,000 distinct CDR3 sequences, over 15% seen once. Time point defined: newly diagnosed GD, antithyroid drugs for less than 3 months. Researchers made the TCR library from RNA that was extracted from PBMCs. This sample also belongs to another study, concerning T cells in Graves' hyperthyroidism and ophthalmopathy.

Sequencing used peripheral blood mononuclear cells (PBMCs), obtained at new diagnosis, from a patient treated with antithyroid drugs. The receptors shown here come from a man aged 35 to 55 with Graves disease.

In its sample, this clonotype was seen a few times. The rearrangement uses TRBV4-3 and TRBJ1-5; D is perhaps TRBD1 (6 bases). V lost 0 bases, J lost 2 bases, and 14 bases lay in between. The germline V gene has CDR1 LGHNA and CDR2 YSLEER. The CDR3 spans 17 residues. The CDR3 nucleotides are TGCGCCAGCAGCCAAGATTTAGGGGGGCTGGGCAATCAGCCCCAGCATTTT. This translates into CASSQDLGGLGNQPQHF.

This clonotype was seen many times. Written as DNA, the CDR3 is TGTGCCAGCAGTGGACTAGCGGGGAACACCGGGGAGCTGTTTTTT. Translation: CASSGLAGNTGELFF. The chain uses TRBV6-1 and TRBJ2-2, with TRBD2 matching 10 bases. Germline-derived CDR1 and CDR2 are MNHNS and SASEGT. Trimming at V came to 4 bases and at J to 1 base, leaving 0 bases not matched to a gene. The CDR3 contains 15 residues.

This clonotype was recorded a few times. The rearrangement uses TRBV6-5 and TRBJ1-5; D may be TRBD1 (5 bases). Germline V CDR1 and CDR2: MNHEY, SVGAGI. V was shortened by 0 bases and J by 5 bases, with 5 bases between the two germline ends. This CDR3 has 13 amino acids. The CDR3 here is CASSYSGDQPQHF. DNA of the CDR3: TGTGCCAGCAGTTACTCGGGGGATCAGCCCCAGCATTTT.

This clonotype was seen only a few times. V usage is TRBV10-3 and J usage is TRBJ1-3, with 10 bases lining up with TRBD1. The junction had 7 bases not matched to a gene; V was cut back by 7 bases and J by 4 bases. The CDR3 spans 15 residues. Germline CDR1 reads ENHRY; CDR2 reads SYGVKD. The CDR3 bases are TGTGCCATCACCAGGGGACAGGGGACAGGAAACACCATATATTTT. Amino acids: CAITRGQGTGNTIYF.

This clonotype was detected ten times or more. The V gene is TRBV11-2, the J gene TRBJ2-1, with 13 bases aligning to TRBD2. Losses at the gene ends were 4 bases for V and 4 bases for J; bases not matched to a gene: 4. The CDR3 totals 16 residues. Germline CDR1 reads SGHAT; CDR2 reads FQNNGV. The CDR3 nucleotides read TGTGCCAGCAGCTCAGGACTAGCGGGGGCATACAATGAGCAGTTCTTC. This gives the protein CASSSGLAGAYNEQFF. The full variable domain, completed using reference TRBV11-2 and TRBJ2-1, is EAGVAQSPRYKIIEKRQSVAFWCNPISGHATLYWYQQILGQGPKLLIQFQNNGVVDDSQLPKDRFSAERLKGVDSTLKIQPAKLEDSAVYLCASSSGLAGAYNEQFFGPGTRLTVL.

This clonotype was detected ten times or more. The V gene is TRBV6-2 or TRBV6-3, the J gene TRBJ2-1; tentative D call: TRBD1 (6 bases). Germline lookup yields CDR1 MNHEY and CDR2 SVGEGT. Trimming cost V 6 bases and J 12 bases, with 15 bases left between them. This CDR3 region has 12 residues. CDR3 sequence (DNA): TGTGCCAGCAGCGCCCAGGGGACGGGGCAGTTCTTC. Its protein product is CASSAQGTGQFF.

On this clonotype: This sequence is one base from a far larger clone and is likely a read error. The chain is built from TRBV6-1 and TRBJ2-7; D is undetermined. The CDR3 is 11 amino acids. Germline CDR1 is MNHNS and CDR2 is SASEGT. CDR3 residues: CASSRPYERYF. The CDR3 nucleotides read TGTGCCAGCAGTAGACCCTACGAGCGGTACTTC.

In nucleotides, the CDR3 is TGTGCCAGCAGCTTGGCCGGTACAGGGGAAGCTTTCTTT. Translating gives CASSLAGTGEAFF. The rearrangement links TRBV5-4 to TRBJ1-1; TRBD1 is a possible D gene (6 bases). Trimming took off 0 bases at V and 8 bases at J, with 11 bases between the two ends. The CDR3 extends over 13 amino acids. Germline loops: CDR1 SGHNT, CDR2 YYREEE (reference sequence).

This clonotype was detected many times. The chain joins TRBV29-1 to TRBJ2-5, with D possibly matching TRBD2 (5 bases). CDR1 and CDR2 (germline): SQVTM, ANQGSEA. Trimming pared 7 bases from V and 5 bases from J, leaving 17 bases between. The CDR3 covers 13 residues. The chain's CDR3 is CSAGHGVMETQYF. Here the CDR3 DNA reads TGCAGCGCAGGCCACGGGGTCATGGAGACCCAGTACTTC.